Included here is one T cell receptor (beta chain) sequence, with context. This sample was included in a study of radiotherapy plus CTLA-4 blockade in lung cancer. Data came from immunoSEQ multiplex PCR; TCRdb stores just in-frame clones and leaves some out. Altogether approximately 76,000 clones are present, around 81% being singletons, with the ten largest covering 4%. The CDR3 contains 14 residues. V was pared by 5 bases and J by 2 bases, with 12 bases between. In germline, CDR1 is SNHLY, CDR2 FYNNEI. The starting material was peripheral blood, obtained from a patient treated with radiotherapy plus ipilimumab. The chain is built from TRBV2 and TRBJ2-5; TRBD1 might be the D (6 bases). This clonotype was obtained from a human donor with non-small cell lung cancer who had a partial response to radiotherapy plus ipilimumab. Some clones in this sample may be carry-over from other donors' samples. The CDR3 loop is CASSPRTDQETQYF. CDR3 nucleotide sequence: TGTGCCAGCAGTCCGAGGACAGATCAAGAGACCCAGTACTTC.